This TCR beta chain derives from a study of shared T cell receptors in the human thymus. The data were produced by immunoSEQ multiplex PCR, yet TCRdb's version contains in-frame clones alone and is incomplete. The table lists 450,000 to 650,000 clones, 75% to 80% of them singletons. The CDR3 sequence is 18 residues long. Trimming shortened V by 0 bases and J by 7 bases, and 22 bases separated the two germline ends. Germline lookup yields CDR1 SGHDN and CDR2 FVKESK. A further study also used this sample, focusing on human thymus T cells. Turning to that study: Donors consisted of healthy Finnish infants (having corrective surgery for congenital heart defects). The source of the thymus tissue was resections taken during corrective heart surgery. An apparent bias in V and J gene usage was seen in thymic and blood repertoires. Overlap was high between thymic repertoires from unrelated individuals, as reported in related research.

The receptor comes from a boy under two years old with a congenital heart defect. V and J are TRBV14 and TRBJ2-1; D is perhaps TRBD1 (8 bases). The sample taken for sequencing was thymocytes. CDR3 nucleotides: TGTGCCAGCAGCCAAGAACCACGGGAGGACAGGGTCATAAATGAGCAGTTCTTC. Its protein is CASSQEPREDRVINEQFF.